The rows below give T cell receptor beta chains drawn from one sample of a study of blood T cell repertoires in COVID-19. Profiling relied on immunoSEQ multiplex PCR, and the TCRdb table lists in-frame clones only, not all of them. The sample holds about 370,000 clones, roughly 90% seen once. The sequencing sample was made of peripheral blood. Receptors originate from a woman in her 30s with COVID-19, enrolled during active disease. CDR3s include the opening cysteine and the closing phenylalanine or tryptophan. The D gene is left open where the match is weak. Clone sizes are given selectively: once, few, many, or a class where the clone is expanded.

>-|TRBJ1-2|TRBD1|TRBV10-3
TGTGCCATCAGTGGGGACAGGACATATGGCTACACCTTC
CAISGDRTYGYTF
>-|TRBJ1-4|-|TRBV7-2
TGTGCCAGCAGCCCAGGAAGAGTGTGGGAAAAACTGTTTTTT
CASSPGRVWEKLFF
>-|TRBJ1-2|TRBD1|TRBV29-1
TGCAGCTTTTGGACAGGGTCGGTGGATGGCTACACCTTC
CSFWTGSVDGYTF
>-|TRBJ2-7|-|TRBV9
TGTGCCAGCAGCGTCGACACGGCCTACGAGCAGTACTTC
CASSVDTAYEQYF
>-|TRBJ1-2|TRBD1|TRBV7-9
TGTGCCAGCAGCTTAGGGACAGGGTGGGACTACACCTTC
CASSLGTGWDYTF
>-|TRBJ1-1|-|TRBV7-8
TGTGCCAGCAGCTTATGGGGAGGGGGGGACACTGAAGCTTTCTTT
CASSLWGGGDTEAFF
>-|TRBJ2-7|TRBD2|TRBV7-2
TGTGCCAGCAGCTGGGGACTAGCGGGGTCCGACGAGCAGTACTTC
CASSWGLAGSDEQYF
>-|TRBJ2-6|-|TRBV6-1
TGTGCCAGCAGTGGCGAAGCGGGTTACTCTGGGGCCAACGTCCTGACTTTC
CASSGEAGYSGANVLTF
>-|TRBJ2-1|-|TRBV27
TGTGCCAGCAGTTTATGGGCGGACAGCCACAATGAGCAGTTCTTC
CASSLWADSHNEQFF
>-|TRBJ2-1|TRBD2|TRBV9
TGTGCCAGCAGCGTAACCCTAGCGGGAGGAGAGCAGTTCTTC
CASSVTLAGGEQFF
>-|TRBJ1-2|-|TRBV5-4
TGTGCCAGCAGCTTGGGGGGAGGGTTGGGATCCCTCTATGGCTACACCTTC
CASSLGGGLGSLYGYTF
>-|TRBJ2-7|TRBD1|TRBV4-1
TGCGCCAGCAGCCTAAAGACAGGGAACGAGCAGTACTTC
CASSLKTGNEQYF
>-|TRBJ1-2|TRBD1|TRBV7-9
TGTGCCAGCAGCCCGAAGACAGGGGTGGCCTTTGACGGCTACACCTTC
CASSPKTGVAFDGYTF
>once|TRBJ1-3|TRBD1|TRBV4-3
TGCGCCAGCAGCCAAGAAGTTCTGATGGCCGCGACAGGGACAGAAAACACCATATATTTT
CASSQEVLMAATGTENTIYF
>-|TRBJ2-1|-|TRBV4-1
TGCGCCAGCAGCCAACCCCAGGGCTACAATGAGCAGTTCTTC
CASSQPQGYNEQFF
>-|TRBJ2-1|TRBD2|TRBV11-3
TGTGCCAGCAGCACCGGACTAGCCCCACAGGCTGAGCAGTTCTTC
CASSTGLAPQAEQFF
>-|TRBJ2-5|-|TRBV7-2
TGTGCCAGCAGCTCCTCTATGGCACGGGGACAAGAGACCCAGTACTTC
CASSSSMARGQETQYF
>-|TRBJ1-1|TRBD1|TRBV5-1
TGCGCCAGCAGGAGACAGGGGGCATTTTCTAACACTGAAGCTTTCTTT
CASRRQGAFSNTEAFF
>-|TRBJ2-3|TRBD1|TRBV5-1
TGCGCCAGCAGCTTGGGGACAGGGTACACAGATACGCAGTATTTT
CASSLGTGYTDTQYF
>-|TRBJ1-6|-|TRBV5-5
TGTGCCAGCAGCTCCCTAGAGTATAATTCACCCCTCCACTTT
CASSSLEYNSPLHF
>few|TRBJ2-1|TRBD2|TRBV5-4
TGTGCCAGCAGCCCGAGGACTAGCGGGAGTTGGTATGAGCAGTTCTTC
CASSPRTSGSWYEQFF
>-|TRBJ1-5|TRBD1|TRBV4-1
TGCGCCAGCAGCCAGCTGGGACAGGGTCATCAGCCCCAGCATTTT
CASSQLGQGHQPQHF
>-|TRBJ2-7|TRBD1|TRBV7-9
TGTGCCAGCAGCCCCAGGGACAGTACCTACGAGCAGTACTTC
CASSPRDSTYEQYF
>-|TRBJ1-5|TRBD1|TRBV27
TGTGCCAGCAGTTTCCCGGGACAGGCGGACAATCAGCCCCAGCATTTT
CASSFPGQADNQPQHF
>once|TRBJ2-7|TRBD1|TRBV4-2
TGTGCCAGCAGCCAAGTATGGGAGGACAGGGGCCTAAGCTACGAGCAGTACTTC
CASSQVWEDRGLSYEQYF
>-|TRBJ2-3|-|TRBV9
TGTGCCAGCAGCGAGAGACAGAGATACACAGATACGCAGTATTTT
CASSERQRYTDTQYF
>-|TRBJ1-2|-|TRBV4-1
TGCGCCAGCAGCCAAGGGGGCGACCCCTATGGCTACACCTTC
CASSQGGDPYGYTF
>once|TRBJ2-7|TRBD2|TRBV3-1/TRBV3-2
TGTGCCAGCAGCCTTAGACTAGCGGGGGCTTTCTACGAGCAGTACTTC
CASSLRLAGAFYEQYF
>few|TRBJ2-1|-|TRBV3-1/TRBV3-2
TGTGCCAGCAGCCGGATACAGGGAAATGAGCAGTTCTTC
CASSRIQGNEQFF
>-|TRBJ2-2|TRBD2|TRBV2
TGTGCCACCCCACACCCCCCGACTAGCGGTGTCTGGACGGGGGAGCTGTTTTTT
CATPHPPTSGVWTGELFF
>-|TRBJ1-1|-|TRBV5-6
TGTGCCAGCAGCCCGCTCAGAGGAGTTCGTCGCACTGAAGCTTTCTTT
CASSPLRGVRRTEAFF
>-|TRBJ1-6|TRBD1|TRBV6-5
TGTGCCAGCAGCCCGTGGGACAGGGCGCGATCACCCCTCCACTTT
CASSPWDRARSPLHF
>-|TRBJ2-1|-|TRBV10-1
TGCGCCAGCAGTGAGTTCCGGGGAACTAACAATGAGCAGTTCTTC
CASSEFRGTNNEQFF
>-|TRBJ1-6|-|TRBV6-5
TGTGCCAGCAGCCCAGGGTTGGGTTCACCCCTCCACTTT
CASSPGLGSPLHF
>-|TRBJ1-2|-|TRBV5-6
TGTGCCAGCAGGCAGATTTCGGGGGTTGGCTACACCTTC
CASRQISGVGYTF
>-|TRBJ1-1|-|TRBV11-3
TGTGCCAGCAGCTTAGTGCGGCACACTGAAGCTTTCTTT
CASSLVRHTEAFF
>once|TRBJ1-3|-|TRBV18
TGTGCCAGCTCAGAGGGTAGGAGCACCATATATTTT
CASSEGRSTIYF
>-|TRBJ2-2|TRBD1|TRBV7-2
TGTGCCAGCAGCTTAGATAGCAGGGGGCTTCCCAACACCGGGGAGCTGTTTTTT
CASSLDSRGLPNTGELFF
>-|TRBJ1-2|-|TRBV5-1
TGCGCCAGCAGCTTGGACAGTTTGGGGCCTGGCTACACCTTC
CASSLDSLGPGYTF
>once|TRBJ2-3|TRBD2|TRBV2
TGTGCCAGCATGAGAGCGGGAGTTAGTTCGACCACAGATACGCAGTATTTT
CASMRAGVSSTTDTQYF
>-|TRBJ2-5|-|TRBV5-4
TGTGCCAGCAGCTTGCCCCGCAGGGAAGAGACCCAGTACTTC
CASSLPRREETQYF
>-|TRBJ1-1|TRBD1|TRBV5-8
TGTGCCAGCAGCCCCGGACAGGGGATCACTGAAGCTTTCTTT
CASSPGQGITEAFF
>-|TRBJ1-6|-|TRBV11-2
TGTGCCAGCAGCTTAAGGAGCTCCTATAATTCACCCCTCCACTTT
CASSLRSSYNSPLHF